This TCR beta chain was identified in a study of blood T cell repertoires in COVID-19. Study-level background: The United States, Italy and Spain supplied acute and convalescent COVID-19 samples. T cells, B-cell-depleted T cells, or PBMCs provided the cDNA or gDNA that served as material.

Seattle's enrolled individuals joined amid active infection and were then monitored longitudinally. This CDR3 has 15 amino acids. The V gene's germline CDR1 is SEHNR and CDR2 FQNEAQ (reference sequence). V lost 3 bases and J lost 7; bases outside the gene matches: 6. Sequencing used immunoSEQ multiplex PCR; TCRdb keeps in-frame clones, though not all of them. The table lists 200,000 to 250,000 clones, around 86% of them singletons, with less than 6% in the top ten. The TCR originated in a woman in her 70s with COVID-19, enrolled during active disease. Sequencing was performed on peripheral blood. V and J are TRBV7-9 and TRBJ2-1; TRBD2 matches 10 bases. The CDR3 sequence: CASSLGSGRWNEQFF. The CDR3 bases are TGTGCCAGCAGCTTGGGTAGCGGGAGGTGGAATGAGCAGTTCTTC.